This is a list of T cell receptor beta chains from one sample in a study of cytomegalovirus exposure and HLA in healthy donors. The method was immunoSEQ multiplex PCR; TCRdb's version includes in-frame clones alone and lacks a portion of them. The listing records more than 130,000 clones. The sample taken for sequencing was PBMCs. These receptors were obtained from a man in his forties in good health and CMV-seronegative. Each CDR3 is given with its conserved first and last residue. A D gene is named only where the DNA matches it firmly.

CDR3 length,D gene,V gene,J gene,CDR3 protein,CDR3 DNA
13,TRBD1,TRBV6-1,TRBJ1-2,CASSEQGARGYTF,TGTGCCAGCAGTGAACAGGGGGCGCGCGGCTACACCTTC
14,.,TRBV5-4,TRBJ1-1,CASSQTDRNTEAFF,TGTGCCAGCAGCCAAACAGACAGGAACACTGAAGCTTTCTTT
12,TRBD1,TRBV15,TRBJ2-7,CATTGQGYEQYF,TGTGCCACCACGGGACAGGGCTACGAGCAGTACTTC
14,.,TRBV28,TRBJ1-5,CASAPGEGNQPQHF,TGTGCCAGCGCCCCAGGCGAAGGTAATCAGCCCCAGCATTTT
14,.,TRBV29-1,TRBJ2-6,CSVAYSSGANVLTF,TGCAGCGTTGCCTATTCCTCTGGGGCCAACGTCCTGACTTTC
15,TRBD2,TRBV4-3,TRBJ2-5,CASSQDLAGEETQYF,TGCGCCAGCAGCCAAGATCTAGCGGGAGAAGAGACCCAGTACTTC
15,TRBD1,TRBV6-5,TRBJ1-1,CASRNRGLMNTEAFF,TGTGCCAGCAGAAACAGGGGGTTAATGAACACTGAAGCTTTCTTT
15,.,TRBV7-9,TRBJ1-6,CASSIHRDNVSPLHF,TGTGCCAGCAGCATCCACCGGGACAACGTTTCACCCCTCCACTTT
13,.,TRBV6-5,TRBJ2-5,CASSYWAGGPLYF,TGTGCCAGCAGTTACTGGGCAGGGGGGCCGTTATACTTC
16,.,TRBV6-1,TRBJ1-5,CASSERLDNSNQPQHF,TGTGCCAGCAGTGAACGGTTAGATAATAGCAATCAGCCCCAGCATTTT
14,.,TRBV5-8,TRBJ2-5,CASSFPQLEWTQYF,TGTGCCAGCAGCTTCCCCCAACTCGAGTGGACCCAGTACTTC
12,TRBD1,TRBV7-2,TRBJ2-7,CASSSRQGGWYF,TGTGCCAGCAGCTCGCGACAGGGTGGGTGGTACTTC
12,.,TRBV4-1,TRBJ1-4,CASSPDTEKLFF,TGCGCCAGCAGCCCTGACACAGAAAAACTGTTTTTT
16,.,TRBV11-2,TRBJ2-3,CASSLGGVPGTDTQYF,TGTGCCAGCAGCTTAGGCGGGGTTCCCGGCACAGATACGCAGTATTTT
15,.,TRBV6-1,TRBJ1-2,CASSEARGIPSGYTF,TGTGCCAGCAGTGAAGCACGGGGAATCCCCTCTGGCTACACCTTC
14,.,TRBV5-1,TRBJ2-1,CASSLAARNNEQFF,TGCGCCAGCAGCTTGGCGGCGCGGAACAATGAGCAGTTCTTC
17,TRBD1,TRBV5-1,TRBJ1-2,CASSFRQGDHSQDGYTF,TGCGCCAGCAGCTTTAGACAGGGGGACCACTCCCAGGATGGCTACACCTTC
14,TRBD1,TRBV6-1,TRBJ1-2,CASSVDRGNYGYTF,TGTGCCAGCAGTGTCGACAGGGGGAACTATGGCTACACCTTC
17,.,TRBV9,TRBJ1-3,CASSVRGTGISGNTIYF,TGTGCCAGCAGCGTGAGGGGGACGGGAATCTCTGGAAACACCATATATTTT
14,TRBD1,TRBV6-1,TRBJ2-7,CASTPRGRPYEQYF,TGTGCCAGCACCCCGAGGGGGCGGCCCTACGAGCAGTACTTC